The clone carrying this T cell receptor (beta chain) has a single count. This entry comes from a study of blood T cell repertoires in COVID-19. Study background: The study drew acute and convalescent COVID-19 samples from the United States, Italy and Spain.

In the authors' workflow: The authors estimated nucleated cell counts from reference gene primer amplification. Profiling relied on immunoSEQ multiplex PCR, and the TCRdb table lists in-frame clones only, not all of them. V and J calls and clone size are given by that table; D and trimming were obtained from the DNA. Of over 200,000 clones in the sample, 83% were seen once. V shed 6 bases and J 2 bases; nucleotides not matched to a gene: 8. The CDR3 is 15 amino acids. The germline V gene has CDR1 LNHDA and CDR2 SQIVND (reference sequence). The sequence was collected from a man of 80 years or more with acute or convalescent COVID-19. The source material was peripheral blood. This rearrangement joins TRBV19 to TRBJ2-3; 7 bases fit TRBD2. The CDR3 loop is CASRAGLAVTDTQYF. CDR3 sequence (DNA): TGTGCCAGTAGAGCGGGGCTAGCAGTCACAGATACGCAGTATTTT.